The 28 T cell receptor beta chains presented below share a single source sample, sequenced in a study of T cell repertoires in cytomegalovirus infection. What these receptors recognize is not known. TCRdb ran MiXCR on the reads and lists one entry per CDR3 protein. The sample lists around 100,000 distinct CDR3 sequences, roughly a tenth occurring once. Input material: PBMCs, sequenced either directly or after in vitro stimulation (not recorded which). The receptors derive from a human donor in good health (CMV status not recorded). Some clones in this sample may be carry-over from other donors' samples.

A few counts support this clonotype. J is TRBJ2-3 and V is TRBV27; D might be TRBD1 (6 bases). V lost 7 bases and J lost 0, with 29 bases in between. The germline V gene encodes CDR1 MNHEY and CDR2 SMNVEV (reference sequence). This CDR3 has 20 amino acids. The DNA for the CDR3 is TGTGCCAGCAAGGGTGCGATTCCCACCCTACAGGGATGGAGCACAGATACGCAGTATTTT. This encodes CASKGAIPTLQGWSTDTQYF.

This clonotype was seen a few times. The chain couples TRBV20-1 to TRBJ1-5; 9 positions match TRBD1. The CDR3 spans 15 residues. The V gene's germline CDR1 is DFQATT and CDR2 SNEGSKA (reference sequence). V gave up 1 base and J gave up 4 bases; unmatched junction bases: 5. CDR3 coding DNA: TGCAGTGCTAGAGCCACGACAGGGGGAAATCAGCCCCAGCATTTT. Translation: CSARATTGGNQPQHF.

In its sample, this clonotype was seen a few times. In DNA, the CDR3 is TGTGCCATCAGGGAGAGTAGCGGGGACAATGAGCAGTTCTTC. This translates into CAIRESSGDNEQFF. The V and J genes are TRBV10-3 and TRBJ2-1; 8 bases fit TRBD2. Germline V gene data show CDR1 as ENHRY and CDR2 as SYGVKD. The CDR3 has 14 amino acids. J was trimmed by 5 bases and V by 6 bases; bases with no gene match: 6.

The rearrangement uses TRBV7-3 and TRBJ2-1, with D possibly TRBD1 on 5 matching bases. V was pared by 2 bases and J by 2 bases, with 13 bases between. This CDR3 is built from 16 residues. From germline, CDR1 is SGHTA and CDR2 FQGTGA. CDR3 DNA: TGTGCCAGCAGCTTAGACGGGCGACAGCCCTACAATGAGCAGTTCTTC. Protein sequence: CASSLDGRQPYNEQFF.

This clonotype has more than one count but fewer than ten. The rearrangement links TRBV4-2 to TRBJ2-7, with TRBD2 identical over 9 bases. V was clipped by 7 bases and J by 7 bases; unmatched bases: 11. The CDR3 is made up of 14 amino acids. CDR1 and CDR2 from the germline V gene are LGHNA and YNFKEQ. CDR3 in DNA: TGTGCCAGCACGCCCTTAGCGGGAGTTGGAGAGCAGTACTTC. Its translation is CASTPLAGVGEQYF.

This clonotype occurred many times. V usage is TRBV20-1 and J usage is TRBJ1-1, with D possibly being TRBD1 (6 bases). Germline assignment: CDR1 DFQATT and CDR2 SNEGSKA (reference sequence). Trimming pared 6 bases from V and 3 bases from J, leaving 17 bases between. This CDR3 is 14 amino acids long. The CDR3 sequence is CSAPPIRGHTEAFF. Written as DNA, the CDR3 is TGCAGTGCCCCGCCTATCAGGGGACACACTGAAGCTTTCTTT.

This clonotype was detected only a few times. The chain has TRBV5-4 and TRBJ2-5; D is possibly TRBD1 (5 bases). The V and J ends lost 2 bases and 2 bases respectively, with 7 bases between them. The CDR3 totals 13 residues. Germline V CDR1 and CDR2: SGHNT, YYREEE (reference sequence). CDR3 sequence: CASSLQVQETQYF. Here the CDR3 DNA reads TGTGCCAGCAGCTTACAGGTACAAGAGACCCAGTACTTC.

Note on this clonotype: A much larger clone lies one base from this, so it may be a read error. The chain joins TRBV14 to TRBJ1-2; TRBD1 might be the D (6 bases). This CDR3 has 14 residues. Germline assignment: CDR1 SGHDN and CDR2 FVKESK. The CDR3 loop reads CASSQNAQGPGYAF. The CDR3 DNA follows: TGTGCCAGCAGCCAAAATGCACAGGGCCCAGGCTACGCCTTC.

This clonotype appeared many times. V is TRBV28 and J is TRBJ2-4, with a tentative D call TRBD2 (5 bases). This CDR3 has 16 amino acids. Trimming took off 3 bases at V and 0 bases at J, with 12 bases between the two ends. The germline gives CDR1 MDHEN, CDR2 SYDVKM. The CDR3 here is CASSFRRAGAKNIQYF. Written as DNA, the CDR3 is TGTGCCAGCAGTTTCCGGCGGGCAGGAGCCAAAAACATTCAGTACTTC. The complete variable domain, with remaining parts taken from reference TRBV28 and TRBJ2-4, reads DVKVTQSSRYLVKRTGEKVFLECVQDMDHENMFWYRQDPGLGLRLIYFSYDVKMKEKGDIPEGYSVSREKKERFSLILESASTNQTSMYLCASSFRRAGAKNIQYFGAGTRLSVL.

This chain uses TRBV5-1 with TRBJ2-3, with 12 bases fitting TRBD2. Germline V gene data show CDR1 as SGHRS and CDR2 as YFSETQ. V shed 1 base, J shed 4 bases, and the junction held 4 bases outside the gene matches. CDR3 size: 16 residues. The CDR3 coding sequence is TGCGCCAGCAGCTTGACGACTAGCGGGAGAGCAGATACGCAGTATTTT. Protein product: CASSLTTSGRADTQYF.

The chain is built from TRBV19 and TRBJ1-5; no clear D. V lost 5 bases to trimming and J lost 4 bases, with 12 bases between them. Germline V gene lookup returns CDR1 LNHDA and CDR2 SQIVND (reference sequence). This CDR3 contains 14 residues. CDR3 sequence reads: CASSAGQKNQPQHF. CDR3 bases: TGTGCCAGTAGTGCCGGCCAAAAAAATCAGCCCCAGCATTTT.

This clonotype has a handful of counts. The V gene is TRBV7-2, the J gene TRBJ2-1, with D unresolved. Germline V gene sequence: CDR1 SGHTA, CDR2 FQGNSA. V was cut by 1 base and J by 6 bases, with 7 bases left in between. The length of the CDR3 is 13 residues. The CDR3 loop reads CASSLGPTNEQFF. The CDR3 DNA reads TGTGCCAGCAGCTTAGGACCAACCAATGAGCAGTTCTTC. Combining the CDR3 with reference TRBV7-2 and TRBJ2-1 gives the whole variable domain GAGVSQSPSNKVTEKGKDVELRCDPISGHTALYWYRQSLGQGLEFLIYFQGNSAPDKSGLPSDRFSAERTGGSVSTLTIQRTQQEDSAVYLCASSLGPTNEQFFGPGTRLTVL.

This clonotype was detected ten times or more. The genes are TRBV5-1 and TRBJ2-1; D ambiguous. The CDR3 totals 14 residues. V lost 4 bases and J 3 bases, leaving 11 bases between the germline ends. Germline CDR1 SGHRS, CDR2 YFSETQ. For the CDR3, the DNA is TGCGCCAGCAGCGCCAGCTTGAGCTACAATGAGCAGTTCTTC. Protein: CASSASLSYNEQFF.

This clonotype was detected only a few times. V is TRBV12-3 or TRBV12-4 and J is TRBJ1-5; D not certain. The length of the CDR3 is 16 residues. V lost 1 base to trimming and J lost 1 base, with 11 bases between them. The CDR3 region has the DNA TGTGCCAGCAGTTTAGAGCTATCGGAAAGCAATCAGCCCCAGCATTTT. Amino acids: CASSLELSESNQPQHF.

The chain joins TRBV7-9 to TRBJ2-1; TRBD2 aligns across 7 bases. The germline V gene has CDR1 SEHNR and CDR2 FQNEAQ (reference sequence). The CDR3 extends over 16 amino acids. Unmatched junction bases numbered 8, after V lost 1 base and J lost 5 bases. Here the CDR3 DNA reads TGTGCCAGCAGCTTAGTTTCCGGGACTATGGACAATGAGCAGTTCTTC. Translating it yields CASSLVSGTMDNEQFF.

This chain joins TRBV5-1 and TRBJ2-7, with D unresolved. V dropped 3 bases and J dropped 7 bases, with 17 bases sitting between them. Germline-derived CDR1 and CDR2 are SGHRS and YFSETQ. The CDR3 totals 14 residues. The CDR3 loop reads CASSSTPPGVEQYF. In nucleotides, the CDR3 is TGCGCCAGCAGCTCGACCCCGCCGGGTGTGGAGCAGTACTTC. The entire variable domain, with the rest obtained from reference TRBV5-1 and TRBJ2-7, is as follows: KAGVTQTPRYLIKTRGQQVTLSCSPISGHRSVSWYQQTPGQGLQFLFEYFSETQRNKGNFPGRFSGRQFSNSRSEMNVSTLELGDSALYLCASSSTPPGVEQYFGPGTRLTVT.

This clonotype appeared many times. The CDR3 region is CASSQDQVVQPQHF. The CDR3 nucleotides read TGCGCCAGCAGCCAAGATCAGGTCGTGCAGCCCCAGCATTTT. The V and J genes are TRBV4-1 and TRBJ1-5; D not resolved. This CDR3 region has 14 residues. The V gene's germline CDR1 is MGHRA and CDR2 YSYEKL. The V gene lost 0 bases and the J gene lost 7 bases, with 10 bases spanning the gap.

The chain recombines TRBV7-2 with TRBJ1-5, with D possibly TRBD1 on 5 matching bases. The CDR3 runs to 13 residues. V was clipped by 1 base and J by 12 bases, with 13 bases between them. Germline CDR1 reads SGHTA; CDR2 reads FQGNSA. DNA for the CDR3: TGTGCCAGCAGCTTAGATGAGGGGATGTTCCAGCATTTT. This encodes CASSLDEGMFQHF.

The table lists this clonotype with many counts. The chain has TRBV24-1 and TRBJ2-1, with TRBD2 identical over 16 bases. The V and J ends lost 4 bases and 7 bases, in that order; junction bases with no gene match: 12. The CDR3 runs 19 residues. CDR1 and CDR2 from the germline V gene are KGHDR and SFDVKD. The DNA of the CDR3 is TGTGCCACCAGTGACCCGCCGGGACTAGCGGGAGGGCCGGCTAATGAGCAGTTCTTC. Translation gives CATSDPPGLAGGPANEQFF.

This clonotype showed up many times. This chain uses TRBV7-2 with TRBJ2-3; D gene ambiguous. Germline assignment: CDR1 SGHTA and CDR2 FQGNSA. CDR3 length: 15 residues. Trimming took 1 base from V and 2 from J, leaving 10 bases between them. CDR3 residues: CASSLVAKNTDTQYF. The DNA of the CDR3 is TGTGCCAGCAGCTTAGTGGCTAAAAACACAGATACGCAGTATTTT.

This clonotype was counted ten times or more. This chain uses TRBV11-2 with TRBJ2-7, with D possibly matching TRBD1 (5 bases). Germline V lookup: CDR1 SGHAT, CDR2 FQNNGV. V lost 3 bases, J lost 2 bases, and 11 bases lay in between. This CDR3 has 14 residues. For the CDR3, the DNA is TGTGCCAGCAGCTTTGCGCCAGGGACCTACGAGCAGTACTTC. Protein sequence: CASSFAPGTYEQYF.

At least ten counts were recorded for this clonotype. The rearrangement links TRBV19 to TRBJ1-2, with D possibly matching TRBD1 (5 bases). Germline CDR1 and CDR2: LNHDA and SQIVND (reference sequence). The CDR3 loop spans 16 amino acids. Between the trimmed V and J ends, which lost 2 bases and 0 bases, there was a span of 13 bases. The CDR3 sequence is CASSIRRTKTNYGYTF. The CDR3 region has the DNA TGTGCCAGTAGTATAAGGAGGACAAAGACTAACTATGGCTACACCTTC.

The rearrangement uses TRBV12-3 or TRBV12-4 and TRBJ2-5; TRBD2 agrees at 7 bases. CDR3 size: 11 residues. Unmatched junction bases numbered 6, after V lost 6 bases and J lost 11 bases. CDR3 sequence reads: CASSRGLVQYF. The DNA of the CDR3 is TGTGCCAGCAGCCGAGGACTAGTTCAGTACTTC.

This clonotype occurred many times. This chain connects TRBV7-3 to TRBJ2-2; D call uncertain. Germline V gene data show CDR1 as SGHTA and CDR2 as FQGTGA. V was clipped by 5 bases and J by 2 bases, with 6 bases between them. This CDR3 region has 13 residues. The CDR3 region has the DNA TGTGCCAGCAGCGAGACAAACACCGGGGAGCTGTTTTTT. Its protein product is CASSETNTGELFF.

This clonotype was observed a handful of times. The chain combines TRBV6-6 with TRBJ2-4; 8 bases fit TRBD2. Germline assignment: CDR1 MNHNY and CDR2 SVGAGI (reference sequence). CDR3 length: 15 residues. J lost 7 bases, V lost 6 bases, and 11 bases had no gene match. The CDR3 loop reads CASSPRGSGANIQYF. CDR3 coding DNA: TGTGCCAGCAGCCCACGGGGTAGCGGGGCGAACATTCAGTACTTC.

As to this clonotype: This clone may be a read error of a much larger clone one base away. The chain employs TRBV11-2 and TRBJ1-6; no clear D. Germline V gene data show CDR1 as SGHAT and CDR2 as FQNNGV. The CDR3 spans 17 residues. The CDR3 here is CASSPRGLSSYNSPHHF. The CDR3, as DNA: TGTGCCAGCAGTCCCAGAGGGTTAAGCTCCTATAATTCACCCCACCACTTT.

This clonotype showed up many times. The rearrangement links TRBV7-2 to TRBJ2-5; no firm D call. The V end was cut by 4 bases, the J end by 5 bases, with 8 bases between. There are 12 residues in the CDR3. Germline V gene sequence: CDR1 SGHTA, CDR2 FQGNSA. The CDR3 reads CASSSYRETQYF. CDR3 coding DNA: TGTGCCAGCAGCTCCTATCGGGAGACCCAGTACTTC.

This clonotype came up a few times. This chain connects TRBV5-6 to TRBJ1-3; 7 bases are a match to TRBD1. CDR3 length: 15 residues. The J segment lost 3 bases and the V segment lost 4 bases, leaving 7 bases of the junction unmatched. Germline CDR1 is SGHDT and CDR2 is YYEEEE. The CDR3 loop is CASSKRQGVGNTIYF. The CDR3, as DNA: TGTGCCAGCAGCAAGCGACAGGGCGTTGGAAACACCATATATTTT.